The 18 T cell receptor beta chains below were found in one sample sequenced in a study of cytomegalovirus exposure and HLA in healthy donors. Both 60 Vbeta primers and 13 Jbeta primers went into the PCR. Clones were sequenced by immunoSEQ multiplex PCR, and TCRdb holds only the in-frame ones, with some missing. Here the sample spans approximately 91,000 clones, about 70% being singletons. The sequenced sample was PBMCs. The receptors stem from a female donor in good health and CMV-seronegative.

This sequence joins TRBV14 and TRBJ2-4; maybe TRBD2 (5 bases). V shed 2 bases and J shed 4 bases, with 15 bases lying between them. CDR3 length: 16 amino acids. CDR1 is SGHDN, CDR2 FVKESK, per germline. The CDR3, as DNA: TGTGCCAGCAGCCAAAGAAGGAGTCGAGGGAAAAACATTCAGTACTTC. Its protein is CASSQRRSRGKNIQYF.

Concerning this clone itself: The sample has other DNA sequences that encode this CDR3 too. CDR3 in DNA: TGCGCCAGCAGCCGGCTAGCGGGAACCCAAGAGACCCAGTACTTC. It codes for CASSRLAGTQETQYF. The chain uses TRBV4-1 and TRBJ2-5, with 9 bases identical to TRBD2. J lost 1 base, V lost 4 bases, and 4 bases had no gene match. This CDR3 has 15 residues. Germline CDR1 MGHRA, CDR2 YSYEKL.

This chain connects TRBV9 to TRBJ2-5; 10 positions agree with TRBD2. The CDR3 runs 14 residues. The V and J ends lost 1 base and 5 bases, in that order; junction bases with no gene match: 2. Germline-derived CDR1 and CDR2 are SGDLS and YYNGEE. The CDR3 reads CASSVSGRAETQYF. CDR3 nucleotides: TGTGCCAGCAGCGTAAGCGGGAGGGCCGAGACCCAGTACTTC. The full variable domain, with the rest looked up from reference TRBV9 and TRBJ2-5, is DSGVTQTPKHLITATGQRVTLRCSPRSGDLSVYWYQQSLDQGLQFLIQYYNGEERAKGNILERFSAQQFPDLHSELNLSSLELGDSALYFCASSVSGRAETQYFGPGTRLLVL.

The chain joins TRBV29-1 to TRBJ1-3, with TRBD1 matching 7 bases. The germline CDR1 and CDR2 sequences are SQVTM and ANQGSEA. CDR3 length equals 14 residues. Trimming took 7 bases from V and 2 from J; bases not matched to a gene: 8. The CDR3 DNA reads TGCAGCGCGCGAATAGGGACAGCTGGAAACACCATATATTTT. This translates into CSARIGTAGNTIYF.

This rearrangement joins TRBV29-1 to TRBJ2-5; 8 nucleotides align to TRBD2. Germline CDR1 and CDR2: SQVTM and ANQGSEA. This CDR3 has 13 residues. With V trimmed by 7 bases and J by 1 base, 5 bases remained unmatched. CDR3 DNA: TGCAGCGCCCCCGGGGGGGCCCAAGAGACCCAGTACTTC. Translated, it gives CSAPGGAQETQYF.

This clone appeared once. The chain combines TRBV5-6 with TRBJ1-1; the D gene is possibly TRBD1 (5 bases). Looked up from germline, CDR1 is SGHDT and CDR2 is YYEEEE. The CDR3 spans 14 residues. V was pared by 0 bases and J by 6 bases, with 12 bases between. The CDR3 sequence: CASSLGGELAEAFF. CDR3 sequence (DNA): TGTGCCAGCAGCTTGGGGGGCGAGTTGGCTGAAGCTTTCTTT.

This CDR3 is CATRPDITPLYEQYF. Here the CDR3 DNA reads TGTGCCACCAGGCCTGACATCACCCCCCTCTACGAGCAGTACTTC. The chain links TRBV15 to TRBJ2-7; D not certain. This CDR3 is built from 15 residues. CDR1 LNHNV and CDR2 YYDKDF come from the germline V gene (reference sequence). Trimming left V 6 bases short and J 3 bases short, with 18 bases between.

J is TRBJ1-2 and V is TRBV28, with a possible D match to TRBD1 (6 bases). V was cut by 4 bases and J by 0 bases, with 12 bases left in between. CDR1 MDHEN and CDR2 SYDVKM come from the germline V gene. This CDR3 is 15 amino acids long. The CDR3 bases are TGTGCCAGCAGTTCCTCAGGGGCAACTAACTATGGCTACACCTTC. It yields the protein CASSSSGATNYGYTF.

This rearrangement joins TRBV5-4 to TRBJ2-7; 8 nucleotides align to TRBD2. The CDR3 has 15 residues. After removal of 0 bases from V and 5 bases from J, the junction contained 7 bases not matched to a gene. The germline CDR1 and CDR2 sequences are SGHNT and YYREEE (reference sequence). For the CDR3, the DNA is TGTGCCAGCAGCTTGGAGTCGGGAGGGCCAAACGAGCAGTACTTC. Encoded protein: CASSLESGGPNEQYF.

This chain uses TRBV30 with TRBJ2-7, with TRBD2 as a possible D gene (5 bases). Per germline, CDR1 GTSNPN and CDR2 SVGIG (reference sequence). The CDR3 consists of 15 residues. The V gene lost 2 bases and the J gene lost 4 bases, with 18 bases spanning the gap. In DNA, the CDR3 is TGTGCCTGGAGTAGAAGAGGGCTAGCAGGTTACGAGCAGTACTTC. This sequence encodes CAWSRRGLAGYEQYF.

This clone appeared a few times. This chain joins TRBV2 and TRBJ1-4; D is undetermined. The V and J ends lost 1 base and 7 bases respectively, with 13 bases between them. This CDR3 comprises 15 residues. Germline V gene sequence: CDR1 SNHLY, CDR2 FYNNEI. Here the CDR3 reads CASSEGPGKGEKLFF. Here the CDR3 DNA reads TGTGCCAGCAGTGAAGGGCCGGGAAAAGGTGAAAAACTGTTTTTT.

The rearrangement uses TRBV6-5 and TRBJ1-6; no clear D gene. Germline lookup yields CDR1 MNHEY and CDR2 SVGAGI. The V end was cut by 8 bases, the J end by 0 bases, with 5 bases between. The CDR3 has 13 amino acids. CDR3 DNA: TGTGCCAGCGGTAGCTCCTATAATTCACCCCTCCACTTT. It translates to CASGSSYNSPLHF.

The chain carries TRBV5-6 and TRBJ1-4; TRBD1 might be the D (5 bases). V was pared by 4 bases and J by 5 bases, with 12 bases between. The CDR3 runs 14 residues. CDR1 SGHDT and CDR2 YYEEEE come from the germline V gene. The CDR3 DNA sequence: TGTGCCAGCAGCCATGGGACTCTAAATGAAAAACTGTTTTTT. It encodes CASSHGTLNEKLFF.

V is TRBV11-3 and J is TRBJ2-1; tentatively, D is TRBD2 (5 bases). CDR3 size: 12 residues. V was shortened by 5 bases and J by 12 bases, with 14 bases between the two germline ends. CDR1 and CDR2 (germline): SGHNT, YENEEA. The CDR3 is CASSGQDSGQFF. CDR3 nucleotide sequence: TGTGCCAGCAGCGGCCAGGACTCGGGGCAGTTCTTC.

The V gene is TRBV11-2, the J gene TRBJ2-7, with TRBD1 identical over 11 bases. This CDR3 comprises 14 residues. From germline, CDR1 is SGHAT and CDR2 FQNNGV. The V and J ends lost 4 bases and 8 bases, in that order; junction bases with no gene match: 7. CDR3: CASSSGQGATQQYF. The CDR3 DNA follows: TGTGCCAGCAGCTCAGGACAGGGGGCTACTCAGCAGTACTTC.

This clone was seen a few times. This rearrangement joins TRBV5-1 to TRBJ2-3; TRBD1 is a possible D gene (6 bases). The CDR3 is made up of 13 amino acids. Germline V gene lookup returns CDR1 SGHRS and CDR2 YFSETQ. V dropped 7 bases and J dropped 6 bases, with 15 bases sitting between them. The CDR3 sequence: CASYRAPWDTQYF. In nucleotides, the CDR3 is TGCGCCAGCTACAGGGCGCCCTGGGATACGCAGTATTTT. The whole variable domain, filled in from reference TRBV5-1 and TRBJ2-3, reads KAGVTQTPRYLIKTRGQQVTLSCSPISGHRSVSWYQQTPGQGLQFLFEYFSETQRNKGNFPGRFSGRQFSNSRSEMNVSTLELGDSALYLCASYRAPWDTQYFGPGTRLTVL.

This clone is a singleton in its sample. This chain connects TRBV7-9 to TRBJ2-7, with 14 bases fitting TRBD2. The V gene end was trimmed by 6 bases and the J gene end by 5 bases; junction bases not matched to a gene: 6. CDR1 SEHNR and CDR2 FQNEAQ come from the germline V gene (reference sequence). This CDR3 contains 15 residues. CDR3 bases: TGTGCCAGCAGATTGGGACTAGCGGGAGCTGACGAGCAGTACTTC. It is translated as CASRLGLAGADEQYF.

A few counts support this clone. The rearrangement joins TRBV7-2 to TRBJ2-7; D is unresolved. CDR3 size: 12 residues. Germline loops: CDR1 SGHTA, CDR2 FQGNSA. The V gene lost 5 bases and the J gene lost 1 base, with 6 bases spanning the gap. CDR3 bases: TGTGCCAGCAGCCGACTGTCCTACGAGCAGTACTTC. It yields the protein CASSRLSYEQYF.